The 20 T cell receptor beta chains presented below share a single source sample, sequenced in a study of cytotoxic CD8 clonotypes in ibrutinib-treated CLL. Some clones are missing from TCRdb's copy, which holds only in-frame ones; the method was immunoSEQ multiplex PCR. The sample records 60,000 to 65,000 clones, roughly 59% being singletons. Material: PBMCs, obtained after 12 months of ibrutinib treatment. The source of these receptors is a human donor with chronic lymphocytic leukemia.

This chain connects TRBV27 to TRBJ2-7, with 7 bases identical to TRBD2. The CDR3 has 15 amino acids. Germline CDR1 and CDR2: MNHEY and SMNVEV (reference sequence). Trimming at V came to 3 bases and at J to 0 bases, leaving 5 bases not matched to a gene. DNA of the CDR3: TGTGCCAGCAGTTTCAACGGGGGGTCCTCCTACGAGCAGTACGTC. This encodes CASSFNGGSSYEQYV.

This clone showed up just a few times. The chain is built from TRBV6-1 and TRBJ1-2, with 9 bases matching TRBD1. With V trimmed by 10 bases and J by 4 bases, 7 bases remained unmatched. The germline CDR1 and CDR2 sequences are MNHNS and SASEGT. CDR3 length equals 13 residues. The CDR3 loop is CAMGQGVFYGYTF. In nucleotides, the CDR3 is TGTGCCATGGGACAGGGAGTCTTCTATGGCTACACCTTC.

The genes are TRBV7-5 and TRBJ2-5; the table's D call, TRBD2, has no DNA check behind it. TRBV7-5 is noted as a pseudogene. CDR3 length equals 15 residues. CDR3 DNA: TGTGCCAGCAGCCGGGTTTTGCGGGGCCAAGAGACCCAGTACTTC. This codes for CASSRVLRGQETQYF.

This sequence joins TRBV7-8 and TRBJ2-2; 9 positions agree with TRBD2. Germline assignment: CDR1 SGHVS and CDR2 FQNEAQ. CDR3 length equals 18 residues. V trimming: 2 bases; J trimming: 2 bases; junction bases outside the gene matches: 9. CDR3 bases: TGTGCCAGCAGCTTACGGTTAAGCGGGGGGTTTAACACCGGGGAGCTGTTTTTT. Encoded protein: CASSLRLSGGFNTGELFF.

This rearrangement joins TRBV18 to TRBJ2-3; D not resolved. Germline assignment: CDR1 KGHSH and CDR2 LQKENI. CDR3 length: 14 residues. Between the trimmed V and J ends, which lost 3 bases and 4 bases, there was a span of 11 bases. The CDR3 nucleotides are TGTGCCAGCTCACCTGTCAAGGTCCCAGATACGCAGTATTTT. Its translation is CASSPVKVPDTQYF.

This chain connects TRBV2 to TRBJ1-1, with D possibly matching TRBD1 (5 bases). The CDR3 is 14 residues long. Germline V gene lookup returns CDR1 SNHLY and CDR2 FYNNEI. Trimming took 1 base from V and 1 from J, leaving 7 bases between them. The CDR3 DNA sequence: TGTGCCAGCAGTGAAGGGCAGGGGAACACTGAAGCTTTCTTT. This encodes CASSEGQGNTEAFF.

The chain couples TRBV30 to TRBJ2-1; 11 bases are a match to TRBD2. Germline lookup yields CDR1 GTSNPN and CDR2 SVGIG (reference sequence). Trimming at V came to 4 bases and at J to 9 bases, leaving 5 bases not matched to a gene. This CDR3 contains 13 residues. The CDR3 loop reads CAWKGTSGSEQFF. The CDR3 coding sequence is TGTGCCTGGAAGGGGACTAGCGGTAGTGAGCAGTTCTTC.

CDR3 coding DNA: TGTGCCAGCAGCTTGGGGAGTTGGAGACGCTATGGCTACACCTTC. Translation gives CASSLGSWRRYGYTF. This sequence joins TRBV7-2 and TRBJ1-2; D not certain. Trimming stripped 3 bases from V and 4 bases from J, with 15 bases between. Germline CDR1 reads SGHTA; CDR2 reads FQGNSA. This CDR3 is built from 15 residues. The full variable domain, completed using reference TRBV7-2 and TRBJ1-2, is GAGVSQSPSNKVTEKGKDVELRCDPISGHTALYWYRQSLGQGLEFLIYFQGNSAPDKSGLPSDRFSAERTGGSVSTLTIQRTQQEDSAVYLCASSLGSWRRYGYTFGSGTRLTVV.

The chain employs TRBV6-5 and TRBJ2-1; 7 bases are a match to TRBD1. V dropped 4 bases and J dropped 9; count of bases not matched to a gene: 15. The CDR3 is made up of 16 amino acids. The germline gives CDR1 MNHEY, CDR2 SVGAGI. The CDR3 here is CASSSQMTGLGSEQFF. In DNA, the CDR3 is TGTGCCAGCAGTTCACAGATGACAGGGCTCGGGTCTGAGCAGTTCTTC.

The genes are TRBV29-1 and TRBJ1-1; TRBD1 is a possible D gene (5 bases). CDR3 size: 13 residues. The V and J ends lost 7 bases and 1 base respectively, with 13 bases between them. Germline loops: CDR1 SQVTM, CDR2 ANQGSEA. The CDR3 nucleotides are TGCAGCGCCGGTATAAGGGGGAACACTGAAGCTTTCTTT. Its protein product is CSAGIRGNTEAFF.

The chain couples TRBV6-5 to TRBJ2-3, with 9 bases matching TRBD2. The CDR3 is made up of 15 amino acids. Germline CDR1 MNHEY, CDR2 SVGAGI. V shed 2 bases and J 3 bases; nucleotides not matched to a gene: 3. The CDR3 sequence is CASSYASGETDTQYF. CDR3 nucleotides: TGTGCCAGCAGTTACGCTAGCGGGGAGACAGATACGCAGTATTTT.

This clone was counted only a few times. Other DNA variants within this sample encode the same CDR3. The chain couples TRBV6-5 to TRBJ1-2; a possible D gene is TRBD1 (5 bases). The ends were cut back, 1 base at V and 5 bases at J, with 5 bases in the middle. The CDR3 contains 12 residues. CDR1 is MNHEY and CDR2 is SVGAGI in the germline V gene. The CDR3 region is CASSYWGYGYTF. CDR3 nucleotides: TGTGCCAGCAGTTACTGGGGGTATGGCTACACCTTC.

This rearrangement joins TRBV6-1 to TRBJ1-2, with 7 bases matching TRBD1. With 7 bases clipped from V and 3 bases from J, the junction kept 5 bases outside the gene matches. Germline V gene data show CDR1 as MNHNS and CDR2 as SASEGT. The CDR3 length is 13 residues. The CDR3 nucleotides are TGTGCCAGCAACGTTGACAGGGACTATGGCTACACCTTC. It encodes CASNVDRDYGYTF.

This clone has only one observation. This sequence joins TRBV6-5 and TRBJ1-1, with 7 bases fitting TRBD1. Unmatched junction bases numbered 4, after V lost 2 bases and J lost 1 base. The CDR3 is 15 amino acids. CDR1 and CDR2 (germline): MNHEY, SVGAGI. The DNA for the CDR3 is TGTGCCAGCAGTTACAGGAGGGACAGGAACACTGAAGCTTTCTTT. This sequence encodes CASSYRRDRNTEAFF.

As DNA, the CDR3 is TGTGCCAGCAGAACCTCAGGGTCTGGGGCCAACGTCCTGACTTTC. Residues: CASRTSGSGANVLTF. The gene calls are TRBV5-4 and TRBJ2-6; D is perhaps TRBD1 (5 bases). The germline gives CDR1 SGHNT, CDR2 YYREEE (reference sequence). Trimming shortened V by 5 bases and J by 1 base, and 10 bases separated the two germline ends. There are 15 residues in the CDR3.

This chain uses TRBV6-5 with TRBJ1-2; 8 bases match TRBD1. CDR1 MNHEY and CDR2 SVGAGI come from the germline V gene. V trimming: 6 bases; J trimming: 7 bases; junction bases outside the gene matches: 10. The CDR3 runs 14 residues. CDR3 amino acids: CASRKQGGTGGYTF. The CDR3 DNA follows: TGTGCCAGCAGGAAACAGGGGGGAACGGGTGGCTACACCTTC.

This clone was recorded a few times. The CDR3 bases are TGTGCCAAAAAGGGACAAGATAATTCACCCCTCCACTTT. Amino acids: CAKKGQDNSPLHF. The V and J genes are TRBV19 and TRBJ1-6, with D tentatively TRBD1 (6 bases). The germline CDR1 and CDR2 sequences are LNHDA and SQIVND (reference sequence). This CDR3 has 13 amino acids. Trimming left V 10 bases short and J 5 bases short, with 12 bases between.

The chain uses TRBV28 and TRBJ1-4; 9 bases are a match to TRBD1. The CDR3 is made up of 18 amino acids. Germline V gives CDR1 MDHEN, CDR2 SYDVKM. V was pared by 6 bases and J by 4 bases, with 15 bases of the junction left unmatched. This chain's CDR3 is CASRAPGQGLYSNEKLFF. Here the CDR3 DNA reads TGTGCCAGCAGGGCCCCGGGACAGGGCCTTTATAGTAATGAAAAACTGTTTTTT.

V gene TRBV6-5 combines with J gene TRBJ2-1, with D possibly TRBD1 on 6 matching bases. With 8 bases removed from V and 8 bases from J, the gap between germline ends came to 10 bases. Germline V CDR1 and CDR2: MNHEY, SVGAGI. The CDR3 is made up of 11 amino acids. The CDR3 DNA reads TGTGCCAGCTCAGGGGTTTATGAGCAGTTCTTC. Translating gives CASSGVYEQFF.

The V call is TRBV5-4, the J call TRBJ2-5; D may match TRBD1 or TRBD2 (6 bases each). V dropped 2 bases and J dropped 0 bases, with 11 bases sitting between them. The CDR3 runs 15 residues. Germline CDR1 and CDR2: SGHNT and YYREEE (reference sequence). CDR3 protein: CASSLPGGYQETQYF. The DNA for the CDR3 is TGTGCCAGCAGCTTACCCGGGGGCTACCAAGAGACCCAGTACTTC.